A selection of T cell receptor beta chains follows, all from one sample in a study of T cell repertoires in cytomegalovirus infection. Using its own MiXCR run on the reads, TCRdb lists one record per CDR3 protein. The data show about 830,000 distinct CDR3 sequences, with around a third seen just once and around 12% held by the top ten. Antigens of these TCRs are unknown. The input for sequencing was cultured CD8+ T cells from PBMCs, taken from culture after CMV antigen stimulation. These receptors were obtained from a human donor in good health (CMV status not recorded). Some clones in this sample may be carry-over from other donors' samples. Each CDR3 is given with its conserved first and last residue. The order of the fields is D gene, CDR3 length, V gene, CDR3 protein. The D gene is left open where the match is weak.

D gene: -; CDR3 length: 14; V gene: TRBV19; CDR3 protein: CASSMDGTTTEAFF
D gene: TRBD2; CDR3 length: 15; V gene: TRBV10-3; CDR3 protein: CAISDGGLATDTQYF
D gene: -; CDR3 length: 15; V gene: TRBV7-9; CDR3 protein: CASSPVSLSTDTQYF
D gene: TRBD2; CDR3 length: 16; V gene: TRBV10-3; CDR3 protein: CAISETLAGETNEQFF
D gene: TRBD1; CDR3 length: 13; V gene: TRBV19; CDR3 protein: CASSQTGNSEQYF
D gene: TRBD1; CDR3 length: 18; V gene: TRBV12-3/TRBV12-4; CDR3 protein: CASSFTKGGPTSTDTQYF
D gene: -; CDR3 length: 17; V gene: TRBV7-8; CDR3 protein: CASSLRDSIVSYNEQFF
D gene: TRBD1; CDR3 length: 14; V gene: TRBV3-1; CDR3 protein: CASSGGDRNQPQHF
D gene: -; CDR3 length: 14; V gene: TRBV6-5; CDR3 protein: CASSHSDSNTEAFF
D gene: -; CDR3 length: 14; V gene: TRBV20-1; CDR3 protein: CSARDWGSNNEQFF
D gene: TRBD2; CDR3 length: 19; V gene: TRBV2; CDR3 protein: CASSGPGLVETLAKNIQYF
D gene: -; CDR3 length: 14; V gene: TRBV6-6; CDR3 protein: CAITGVEDGGELFF
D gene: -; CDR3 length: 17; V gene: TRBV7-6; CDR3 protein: CASSEEQAGYSNQPQHF
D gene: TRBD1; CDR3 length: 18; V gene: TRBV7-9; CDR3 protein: CASSQGQGYLPTNEKLFF
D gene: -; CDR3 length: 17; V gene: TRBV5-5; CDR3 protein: CASKWQAGGIDTGELFF
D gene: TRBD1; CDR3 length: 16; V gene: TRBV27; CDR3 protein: CASSPSVGQEHYEQYF
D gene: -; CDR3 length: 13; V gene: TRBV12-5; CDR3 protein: CASGQGANYGYTF
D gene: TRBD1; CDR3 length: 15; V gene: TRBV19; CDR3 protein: CASSRQGANTGELFF
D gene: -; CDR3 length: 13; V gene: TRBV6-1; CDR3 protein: CASSFGYTYEQYF
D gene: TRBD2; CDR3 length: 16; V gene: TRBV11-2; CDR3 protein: CASSPGAGPRTDTQYF
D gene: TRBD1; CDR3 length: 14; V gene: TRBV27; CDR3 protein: CASTGTGGNQPQHF
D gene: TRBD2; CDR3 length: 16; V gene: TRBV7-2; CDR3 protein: CASTRPGTSGDYEQYF
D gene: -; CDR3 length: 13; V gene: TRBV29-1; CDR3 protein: CSGRLGGTTEAFF